Each of the 12 T cell receptor beta chains below was sequenced from the same sample in a study of a mutant IDH1 vaccine in newly diagnosed glioma. Assay: immunoSEQ multiplex PCR; the TCRdb copy retains only in-frame clones and omits some. The sample yields roughly 74,000 clones, around 83% seen once. Time point: week 23, last vaccination. All doses held 300 ug of mutant IDH1 20-mer peptide, with topical imiquimod. The antigens of these receptors remain unknown. The sample in question was PBMCs, obtained from a glioma patient whose treatment included an IDH1 peptide vaccine. Source of these receptors: a woman between 50 and 59 years old with glioma.

The chain recombines TRBV10-2 with TRBJ2-3; D may be TRBD1 (7 bases). V lost 5 bases to trimming and J lost 7 bases, with 16 bases between them. Germline CDR1 reads WSHSY; CDR2 reads SAAADI. The CDR3 has 14 residues. CDR3 protein: CASSLETGRNTQYF. The CDR3, as DNA: TGCGCCAGCAGTTTGGAGACAGGGAGGAATACGCAGTATTTT.

The chain has TRBV7-9 and TRBJ1-5; TRBD1 is a possible D gene (5 bases). Germline CDR1 is SEHNR and CDR2 is FQNEAQ (reference sequence). Trimming pared 4 bases from V and 0 bases from J, leaving 16 bases between. This CDR3 contains 17 residues. The DNA of the CDR3 is TGTGCCAGCAGCTGGGCCACGGGACCTTATAGCAATCAGCCCCAGCATTTT. Residues: CASSWATGPYSNQPQHF.

This chain connects TRBV18 to TRBJ1-1; no clear D gene. V was shortened by 3 bases and J by 4 bases, with 9 bases between the two germline ends. The germline V gene encodes CDR1 KGHSH and CDR2 LQKENI. The CDR3 consists of 13 residues. CDR3 sequence (DNA): TGTGCCAGCTCACCGTCATGGGGCACTGAAGCTTTCTTT. This gives the protein CASSPSWGTEAFF.

The chain employs TRBV28 and TRBJ2-7; the D call may be TRBD1 or TRBD2 (5 bases each). This CDR3 spans 15 amino acids. Trimming shortened V by 7 bases and J by 1 base, and 17 bases separated the two germline ends. Germline V CDR1 and CDR2: MDHEN, SYDVKM. Here the CDR3 reads CASITTRDRSYEQYF. The CDR3, as DNA: TGTGCCAGCATTACGACCCGGGACCGATCCTACGAGCAGTACTTC. Filled out from reference TRBV28 and TRBJ2-7, the complete variable domain reads DVKVTQSSRYLVKRTGEKVFLECVQDMDHENMFWYRQDPGLGLRLIYFSYDVKMKEKGDIPEGYSVSREKKERFSLILESASTNQTSMYLCASITTRDRSYEQYFGPGTRLTVT.

This clone turned up a few times. CDR3 coding DNA: TGTGCCAGCAGCTTATCGGGGGGAACCGGGGAGCTGTTTTTT. Its protein is CASSLSGGTGELFF. The chain carries TRBV7-9 and TRBJ2-2; the match to TRBD2 covers 7 bases. Germline V gene data show CDR1 as SEHNR and CDR2 as FQNEAQ (reference sequence). V lost 2 bases and J lost 5; bases outside the gene matches: 2. This CDR3 has 14 residues.

The V gene is TRBV7-2, the J gene TRBJ2-5; D unresolved. Germline V gives CDR1 SGHTA, CDR2 FQGNSA. V was trimmed by 1 base and J by 2 bases, leaving 8 bases between them. The CDR3 is 14 residues long. CDR3 in amino acids: CASSLEWAQETQYF. DNA for the CDR3: TGTGCCAGCAGCTTAGAGTGGGCGCAAGAGACCCAGTACTTC.

The chain recombines TRBV10-3 with TRBJ2-1, with 8 bases matching TRBD1. This CDR3 is 18 amino acids long. CDR1 and CDR2 from the germline V gene are ENHRY and SYGVKD. Germline trimming cut 3 bases from V and 0 bases from J; bases unmatched to any gene: 10. As DNA, the CDR3 is TGTGCCATCAGTGACCCGGGACAGGTATCGGGCTCCTACAATGAGCAGTTCTTC. Protein product: CAISDPGQVSGSYNEQFF.

This clone has only a few counts. The gene calls are TRBV6-5 and TRBJ1-4; 12 bases are shared with TRBD1. This CDR3 is built from 15 residues. CDR1 MNHEY and CDR2 SVGAGI come from the germline V gene. V dropped 2 bases and J dropped 7; count of bases not matched to a gene: 2. In DNA, the CDR3 is TGTGCCAGCAGTTACGGGACAGGGGGCGGTGAAAAACTGTTTTTT. This sequence encodes CASSYGTGGGEKLFF.

The rearrangement uses TRBV30 and TRBJ2-3; tentatively, D is TRBD2 (6 bases). V lost 1 base and J 1 base, leaving 9 bases between the germline ends. The CDR3 is 14 residues long. The germline V gene encodes CDR1 GTSNPN and CDR2 SVGIG (reference sequence). This CDR3 is CAWSDQRGTDTQYF. The CDR3 DNA is TGTGCCTGGAGTGATCAGCGGGGCACAGATACGCAGTATTTT.

The chain joins TRBV5-5 to TRBJ2-1; TRBD2 aligns across 14 bases. The CDR3 extends over 18 amino acids. Trimming at V came to 4 bases and at J to 3 bases, leaving 9 bases not matched to a gene. Germline V gene data show CDR1 as SGHKS and CDR2 as YYEKEE (reference sequence). In DNA, the CDR3 is TGTGCCAGCAGCCCCCGGCCGGGACTAGCGGGAGTCTACAATGAGCAGTTCTTC. This codes for CASSPRPGLAGVYNEQFF.

This clone showed up just a few times. The chain uses TRBV5-1 and TRBJ1-1; D gene unclear. The V gene's germline CDR1 is SGHRS and CDR2 YFSETQ. Deletions cut 5 bases from V and 5 bases from J, with 7 bases between. The CDR3 is 11 residues long. Here the CDR3 DNA reads TGCGCCAGCAGGGAAGGGACTGAAGCTTTCTTT. Translated: CASREGTEAFF. Variable domain in full (rest from reference TRBV5-1 and TRBJ1-1): KAGVTQTPRYLIKTRGQQVTLSCSPISGHRSVSWYQQTPGQGLQFLFEYFSETQRNKGNFPGRFSGRQFSNSRSEMNVSTLELGDSALYLCASREGTEAFFGQGTRLTVV.

The chain carries TRBV19 and TRBJ1-3; D unclear. The CDR3 runs to 14 residues. Trimming shortened V by 9 bases and J by 4 bases, and 16 bases separated the two germline ends. The germline V gene encodes CDR1 LNHDA and CDR2 SQIVND (reference sequence). CDR3 sequence reads: CASSPGTGGNTIYF. The CDR3 region has the DNA TGTGCCAGCAGCCCCGGCACGGGGGGAAACACCATATATTTT.